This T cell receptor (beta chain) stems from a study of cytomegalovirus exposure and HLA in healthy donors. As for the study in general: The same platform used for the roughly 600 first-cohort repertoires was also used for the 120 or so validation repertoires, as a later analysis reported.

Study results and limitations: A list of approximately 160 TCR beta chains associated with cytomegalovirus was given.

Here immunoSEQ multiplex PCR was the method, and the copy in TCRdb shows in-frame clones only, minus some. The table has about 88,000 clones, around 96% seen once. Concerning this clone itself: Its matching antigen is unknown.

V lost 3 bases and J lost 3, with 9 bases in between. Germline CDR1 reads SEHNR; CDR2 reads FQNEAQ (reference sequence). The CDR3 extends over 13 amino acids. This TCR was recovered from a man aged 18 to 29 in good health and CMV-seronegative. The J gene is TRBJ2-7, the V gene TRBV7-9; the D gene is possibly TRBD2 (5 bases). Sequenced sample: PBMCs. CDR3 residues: CASSFVRDYEQYF. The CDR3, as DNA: TGTGCCAGCAGCTTCGTGAGGGACTACGAGCAGTACTTC.